This TCR beta chain was profiled in a study of T cell changes during pregnancy in multiple sclerosis. Clones were sequenced by immunoSEQ multiplex PCR, and TCRdb holds only the in-frame ones, with some missing. The table has approximately 30,000 clones, approximately 90% seen once. CDR3 length: 18 residues. CDR1 and CDR2 from the germline V gene are SEHNR and FQNEAQ (reference sequence). Trimming removed 1 base from V and 3 bases from J; junction bases left unmatched: 7. V is TRBV7-9 and J is TRBJ1-4, with 11 positions matching TRBD1. The sequence was obtained from a female donor with multiple sclerosis, enrolled in a pregnancy study. The input for sequencing was CD8+ T cells from peripheral blood mononuclear cells, taken before pregnancy. The CDR3 reads CASSLGPGQGASNEKLFF. In nucleotides, the CDR3 is TGTGCCAGCAGCTTAGGTCCCGGACAGGGGGCCTCTAATGAAAAACTGTTTTTT.